This T cell receptor beta chain was recovered during a study of beta chain features in type 1 diabetes. Overall study results and limits: Among all four CD4+ subsets, Type 1 diabetes patients had TCRB CDR3s that were moderately but significantly shorter.

The entirety of the isolated RNA underwent reverse transcription, so expressed TCRB transcripts were sequenced. TCRdb's copy holds only in-frame clones and misses some; the assay was immunoSEQ multiplex PCR. Of approximately 41,000 clones listed, 66% are singletons. The sample holds a few counts of this clone. What it binds is unknown. The clonotype comes from a man younger than 40 with type 1 diabetes. Some clones in this sample may be carry-over from other donors' samples. Sequencing input: Tregs from blood.

Here the CDR3 reads CASSWSTF. DNA of the CDR3: TGTGCCAGCAGTTGGAGCACCTTC. The chain joins TRBV25-1 to TRBJ1-2; D not certain. Germline V gives CDR1 MGHDK, CDR2 SYGVNS. This CDR3 is 8 amino acids long. V was trimmed by 5 bases and J by 13 bases, leaving 5 bases between them.